This passage covers 2 T cell receptor beta chains from one sample sequenced in a study of Ad26.COV2.S vaccination and SARS-CoV-2 variants. The table came from immunoSEQ multiplex PCR; TCRdb's copy has only in-frame clones and leaves some out. Of hundreds of thousands of clones listed, roughly 91% are singletons. The treatment here: roughly 20 received Ad26.COV2.S at low or high dose, single or two shots; about 5 received placebo; per-sample allocation not given. Vaccine and placebo recipients were sampled on day 63 after the first injection. This specimen consisted of peripheral blood, obtained in a trial of Ad26.COV2.S vaccine versus placebo. The receptors come from a person between 18 and 65 years old who received the Ad26.COV2.S COVID-19 vaccine or a placebo.

A few counts support this clone. The V and J genes are TRBV10-3 and TRBJ2-3; D not certain. The CDR3 consists of 15 residues. Per the germline V gene, CDR1 is ENHRY and CDR2 is SYGVKD. V was pared by 3 bases and J by 5 bases, with 15 bases between. Here the CDR3 DNA reads TGTGCCATCAGTGACCAAAACACGACCCTAGATACGCAGTATTTT. The encoded protein is CAISDQNTTLDTQYF.

The chain links TRBV29-1 to TRBJ1-6, with TRBD1 as a possible D gene (5 bases). The germline V and J ends were trimmed by 2 bases and 7 bases, with 15 bases remaining between them. Germline CDR1 SQVTM, CDR2 ANQGSEA. The CDR3 has 15 residues. CDR3 residues: CSVELEGHPNSPLHF. CDR3 bases: TGCAGCGTTGAATTGGAAGGACACCCGAATTCACCCCTCCACTTT.